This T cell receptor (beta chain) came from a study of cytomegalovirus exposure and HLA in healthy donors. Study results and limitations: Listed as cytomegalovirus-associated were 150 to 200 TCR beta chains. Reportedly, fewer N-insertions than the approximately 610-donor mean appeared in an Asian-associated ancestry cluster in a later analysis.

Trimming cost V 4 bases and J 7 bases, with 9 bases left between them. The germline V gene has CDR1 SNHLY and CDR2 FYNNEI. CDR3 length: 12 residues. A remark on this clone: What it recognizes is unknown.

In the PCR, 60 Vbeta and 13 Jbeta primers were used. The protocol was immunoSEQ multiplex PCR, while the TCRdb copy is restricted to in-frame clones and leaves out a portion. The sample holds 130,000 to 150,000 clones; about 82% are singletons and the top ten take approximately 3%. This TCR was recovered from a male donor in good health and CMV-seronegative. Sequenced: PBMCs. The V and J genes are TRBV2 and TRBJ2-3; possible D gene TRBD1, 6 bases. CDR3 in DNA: TGTGCCAGCAGTGTGCAGGGGAATACGCAGTATTTT. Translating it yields CASSVQGNTQYF.